This TCR beta chain derives from a study of early stage breast cancer tumors. Study summary: ER+/PR+/HER2- status applied to about 80% of the 16 invasive breast tumors. The ER+/PR+/HER2- tumors included fewer than 10 ductal and a handful of lobular carcinomas.

Germline V gene data show CDR1 as GTSNPN and CDR2 as SVGIG (reference sequence). The CDR3 loop spans 16 amino acids. V dropped 3 bases and J dropped 5 bases, with 22 bases sitting between them. Whole-study findings and limits: Enriched TCRB sequences shared across patients were mostly commonly generated sequences. Tumors had roughly 2.5-fold higher T cell density and higher clonality than adjacent normal breast tissue.

Measured with immunoSEQ multiplex PCR; TCRdb has only the in-frame clones, and not every one. The profile shows a few thousand clones, about 70% of them singletons. As for this clone: Its specificity is not known.

V is TRBV30 and J is TRBJ1-1; D ambiguous. This clonotype was obtained from a person aged 55 to 75 with breast cancer. The sequenced material came from normal breast tissue next to the tumor. The CDR3: CAWRPRVMGGYTEAFF. The CDR3 region has the DNA TGTGCCTGGAGGCCTCGGGTCATGGGAGGATATACTGAAGCTTTCTTT.